The present entry profiles one T cell receptor beta chain with its context. The antigen it binds to is not known. The input lacks base qualities; no much larger clone sits a single base away. The CDR3 numbers 15 residues from cysteine through phenylalanine. The entry retains the CDR3 DNA only, 45 bases that are in frame from base 1. The V end loses 4 bases and the J end loses 7 bases, and a stretch of 15 bases separates them. According to the germline V gene, CDR1 reads SGDLS and CDR2 reads YYNGEE. This record comes from a study of T-cell reconstitution after alpha-beta-depleted transplantation in children (dated by TCRdb to 2016 to 2018). For context, the study as a whole: The study quantitatively tracked T-cell immune reconstitution after TCRalphabeta/CD19-depleted allogeneic hematopoietic cell transplantation in children using TCR repertoire profiling.

Per the publication, the treatment or condition label means: allogeneic hematopoietic cell transplantation with graft depleted of TCRalphabeta T cells and CD19 B cells. Transplant recipients were children who received TCRalphabeta/CD19-depleted allogeneic hematopoietic cell grafts. What the study reported, not specific to this receptor: The apparently early alphabetaT-cell count recovery about two months after transplant was reportedly dependent on only several hundred rapidly expanded clones derived from non-depleted graft cells. Hyperexpanded clone frequencies declined over subsequent months; after one year, T-cell counts and TCRbeta diversity were mostly attributed to newly produced T cells. In some patients, the high TCRbeta diversity seen at day 60 was put down to recipient T cells and intrathymic progenitors that had survived conditioning.

Receptor amplification or capture employed PCR. TCRdb shows the sequencer as Illumina HiSeq 2500. Molecular barcoding was employed in the preparation of TCR libraries, with unique molecular identifiers being used to normalize TCRbeta repertoire quantification. In TCRdb, the public reads were trimmed at Q25 with fastp and aligned with MiXCR, with productive beta chains retained. All rows with the same CDR3 protein become a single entry with the most common DNA and genes. Counted in this sample were about 980,000 distinct CDR3 sequences; roughly 29% of them appeared once. Clones ranked in the top ten supply more than 25% of the sample.

The clonotype was recovered from a boy under three years old who had a stem cell transplant for SCID, so the T cells may come from the graft donor. This receptor chain uses TRBV9 and TRBJ1-6, with TRBD1 as a weak D call on 6 bases. This specimen was PBMCs, mostly from graft donor cells, taken 360 days after TCRalphabeta/CD19-depleted stem cell transplant. The DNA sequence is as follows: TGTGCCAGCAGCCAAGACGGACAGCCCAATTCACCCCTCCACTTT. The resulting protein is CASSQDGQPNSPLHF.